A single sample is the source of the 30 T cell receptor beta chains below, sequenced in a study of CD4 T cell repertoires in COVID-19. The data were produced by immunoSEQ multiplex PCR, yet TCRdb's version contains in-frame clones alone and is incomplete. The table shows 23,000 or so clones, with around 86% occurring only once. Sequencing was done directly on freshly isolated, uncultured memory T cells. The input for sequencing was central memory CD4+ T cells from blood, taken before the COVID-19 pandemic. The receptor source for this set is a human donor who had COVID-19.

The chain joins TRBV18 to TRBJ2-3, with D possibly matching TRBD2 (5 bases). Germline V gives CDR1 KGHSH, CDR2 LQKENI. The CDR3 has 14 residues. The V end was cut by 6 bases, the J end by 0 bases, with 10 bases between. CDR3 nucleotide sequence: TGTGCCAGCTCCCCGAGCGGAAGCACAGATACGCAGTATTTT. Translation: CASSPSGSTDTQYF. Drawing the rest from reference TRBV18 and TRBJ2-3, the complete variable domain is NAGVMQNPRHLVRRRGQEARLRCSPMKGHSHVYWYRQLPEEGLKFMVYLQKENIIDESGMPKERFSAEFPKEGPSILRIQQVVRGDSAAYFCASSPSGSTDTQYFGPGTRLTVL.

This rearrangement joins TRBV18 to TRBJ2-1; no reliable D call. Germline V gene lookup returns CDR1 KGHSH and CDR2 LQKENI. V lost 2 bases and J lost 6, with 8 bases in between. The CDR3 has 13 amino acids. The CDR3 is CASSPMSINEQFF. As DNA, the CDR3 is TGTGCCAGCTCACCAATGTCTATCAATGAGCAGTTCTTC.

In its sample, this clone was seen a few times. The chain has TRBV19 and TRBJ1-5; D might be TRBD1 (5 bases). Germline CDR1 and CDR2: LNHDA and SQIVND (reference sequence). Trimming left V 6 bases short and J 0 bases short, with 12 bases between. The CDR3 contains 15 residues. CDR3 sequence: CASRETVNSNQPQHF. The CDR3 nucleotides are TGTGCCAGTAGGGAGACAGTCAATAGCAATCAGCCCCAGCATTTT. Full variable domain (missing parts from reference TRBV19 and TRBJ1-5): DGGITQSPKYLFRKEGQNVTLSCEQNLNHDAMYWYRQDPGQGLRLIYYSQIVNDFQKGDIAEGYSVSREKKESFPLTVTSAQKNPTAFYLCASRETVNSNQPQHFGDGTRLSIL.

The rearrangement links TRBV6-5 to TRBJ2-1; a weak D match, TRBD1 (7 bases). V lost 0 bases and J 12 bases, leaving 12 bases between the germline ends. The CDR3 length is 13 residues. Germline CDR1 is MNHEY and CDR2 is SVGAGI. The CDR3: CASSYSRQGGQFF. As DNA, the CDR3 is TGTGCCAGCAGTTACTCAAGACAGGGAGGGCAGTTCTTC.

This clone was seen only once. The rearrangement joins TRBV4-2 to TRBJ1-1, with D uncertain. Germline V lookup: CDR1 LGHNA, CDR2 YNFKEQ. This CDR3 has 14 residues. Trimming cost V 0 bases and J 13 bases, with 18 bases left between them. The CDR3 spells CASSQDFDNREGFF. CDR3 nucleotides: TGTGCCAGCAGCCAAGATTTCGATAACCGGGAGGGTTTCTTT.

V gene TRBV6-1 combines with J gene TRBJ1-5; D gene unclear. The CDR3 is 12 amino acids. Deletions cut 5 bases from V and 1 base from J, with 3 bases between. CDR1 and CDR2 (germline): MNHNS, SASEGT. In DNA, the CDR3 is TGTGCCAGCAGTCAGAGCAATCAGCCCCAGCATTTT. This gives the protein CASSQSNQPQHF.

The chain links TRBV19 to TRBJ2-2; a weak D match, TRBD1 (6 bases). The CDR3 runs 17 residues. Trimming took off 7 bases at V and 2 bases at J, with 20 bases between the two ends. Germline lookup yields CDR1 LNHDA and CDR2 SQIVND (reference sequence). The CDR3 spells CASNYRWTDVNTGELFF. The CDR3 coding sequence is TGTGCCAGTAATTATCGATGGACAGACGTTAACACCGGGGAGCTGTTTTTT. Using reference TRBV19 and TRBJ2-2 for the parts outside the CDR3, the full variable domain is DGGITQSPKYLFRKEGQNVTLSCEQNLNHDAMYWYRQDPGQGLRLIYYSQIVNDFQKGDIAEGYSVSREKKESFPLTVTSAQKNPTAFYLCASNYRWTDVNTGELFFGEGSRLTVL.

Here the CDR3 reads CASSPGGRLTGGLNYGYTF. In nucleotides, the CDR3 is TGTGCCAGCAGCCCTGGAGGGCGCCTAACAGGGGGCCTAAACTATGGCTACACCTTC. V is TRBV5-4 and J is TRBJ1-2, with TRBD1 identical over 9 bases. V trimming: 4 bases; J trimming: 2 bases; junction bases outside the gene matches: 18. There are 19 residues in the CDR3. The V gene's germline CDR1 is SGHNT and CDR2 YYREEE (reference sequence). Full variable domain (rest looked up from reference TRBV5-4 and TRBJ1-2): ETGVTQSPTHLIKTRGQQVTLRCSSQSGHNTVSWYQQALGQGPQFIFQYYREEENGRGNFPPRFSGLQFPNYSSELNVNALELDDSALYLCASSPGGRLTGGLNYGYTFGSGTRLTVV.

This sequence joins TRBV28 and TRBJ2-1, with TRBD2 matching over 15 bases. After removal of 7 bases from V and 8 bases from J, the junction contained 6 bases not matched to a gene. This CDR3 has 15 amino acids. Germline V gives CDR1 MDHEN, CDR2 SYDVKM. The CDR3 coding sequence is TGTGCCAGCAAAATCGGACTAGCGGGAGGGGATGAGCAGTTCTTC. Its translation: CASKIGLAGGDEQFF.

The chain employs TRBV5-6 and TRBJ2-5; tentative D call: TRBD2 (6 bases). The germline V gene has CDR1 SGHDT and CDR2 YYEEEE. This CDR3 spans 14 amino acids. Trimming took 2 bases from V and 6 from J, leaving 14 bases between them. CDR3 residues: CASSFGRGTKTQYF. The CDR3 DNA reads as TGTGCCAGCAGCTTCGGGAGAGGGACGAAGACCCAGTACTTC.

As to this clone: The same CDR3 can be traced to other DNA sequences in this sample. The chain carries TRBV5-1 and TRBJ1-5, with 11 bases aligning to TRBD1. Per germline, CDR1 SGHRS and CDR2 YFSETQ. V trimming: 5 bases; J trimming: 5 bases; junction bases outside the gene matches: 3. This CDR3 has 14 residues. CDR3 sequence (DNA): TGCGCCAGCAGTTGGACAGGGGGCGATCAGCCCCAGCATTTT. Its translation: CASSWTGGDQPQHF. Based on the CDR3 plus reference TRBV5-1 and TRBJ1-5, the full variable domain is KAGVTQTPRYLIKTRGQQVTLSCSPISGHRSVSWYQQTPGQGLQFLFEYFSETQRNKGNFPGRFSGRQFSNSRSEMNVSTLELGDSALYLCASSWTGGDQPQHFGDGTRLSIL.

The chain employs TRBV2 and TRBJ1-5; D may be TRBD1 (5 bases). The V gene lost 1 base and the J gene lost 1 base, with 8 bases spanning the gap. CDR1 SNHLY and CDR2 FYNNEI come from the germline V gene. This CDR3 comprises 15 residues. The CDR3 loop is CASSEVRVSNQPQHF. In DNA form, the CDR3 reads TGTGCCAGCAGTGAAGTCAGGGTCAGCAATCAGCCCCAGCATTTT.

This chain uses TRBV19 with TRBJ2-2; D may be TRBD2 (6 bases). V shed 3 bases and J shed 2 bases, with 13 bases lying between them. CDR3 length: 16 amino acids. Per germline, CDR1 LNHDA and CDR2 SQIVND (reference sequence). In DNA form, the CDR3 reads TGTGCCAGTAGTATCGGGCGGGATATTAACACCGGGGAGCTGTTTTTT. This translates into CASSIGRDINTGELFF.

V gene TRBV7-9 combines with J gene TRBJ2-3, with 8 bases aligning to TRBD1. Germline-derived CDR1 and CDR2 are SEHNR and FQNEAQ (reference sequence). Germline trimming cut 2 bases from V and 2 bases from J; bases unmatched to any gene: 3. The CDR3 has 15 amino acids. The CDR3 spells CASSLQGAHTDTQYF. The DNA of the CDR3 is TGTGCCAGCAGCTTACAGGGGGCGCACACAGATACGCAGTATTTT.

This chain joins TRBV28 and TRBJ1-1; D is unclear. Trimming pared 3 bases from V and 6 bases from J, leaving 5 bases between. Germline CDR1 is MDHEN and CDR2 is SYDVKM. CDR3 size: 11 residues. CDR3 nucleotide sequence: TGTGCCAGCAGTTTTACGGCTGAAGCTTTCTTT. The encoded protein is CASSFTAEAFF.

For the CDR3, the DNA is TGCAGCGTTAGACAGGCCTTTGACGGGGAAGCTTTCTTT. Translation: CSVRQAFDGEAFF. V is TRBV29-1 and J is TRBJ1-1; possibly TRBD1 for D (6 bases). V lost 5 bases to trimming and J lost 8 bases, with 18 bases between them. Germline V gene sequence: CDR1 SQVTM, CDR2 ANQGSEA. The CDR3 loop spans 13 amino acids. Looking up the rest from reference TRBV29-1 and TRBJ1-1 gives the full variable domain: SAVISQKPSRDICQRGTSLTIQCQVDSQVTMMFWYRQQPGQSLTLIATANQGSEATYESGFVIDKFPISRPNLTFSTLTVSNMSPEDSSIYLCSVRQAFDGEAFFGQGTRLTVV.

The chain employs TRBV10-2 and TRBJ2-7, with D possibly matching TRBD2 (5 bases). The CDR3 spans 14 residues. The V gene's germline CDR1 is WSHSY and CDR2 SAAADI. V lost 6 bases to trimming and J lost 0 bases, with 12 bases between them. The CDR3 bases are TGCGCCAGCAGAGACGGACTTCACTCCTACGAGCAGTACTTC. It specifies CASRDGLHSYEQYF.

V usage is TRBV2 and J usage is TRBJ2-7, with a weak D call TRBD2 (5 bases). V gave up 6 bases and J gave up 2 bases, with 8 bases separating them. The CDR3 consists of 12 residues. Germline CDR1 reads SNHLY; CDR2 reads FYNNEI. CDR3 protein: CASSRGTYEQYF. CDR3 sequence (DNA): TGTGCCAGCAGCCGAGGGACCTACGAGCAGTACTTC.

V gene TRBV6-5 combines with J gene TRBJ1-1; D call uncertain. The V end was cut by 5 bases, the J end by 1 base, with 8 bases between. The CDR3 runs 13 residues. Germline CDR1 and CDR2: MNHEY and SVGAGI. In nucleotides, the CDR3 is TGTGCCAGCAGTCGGACTGAGAACACTGAAGCTTTCTTT. It yields the protein CASSRTENTEAFF.

This clone was counted once. The chain couples TRBV27 to TRBJ2-6, with 7 bases identical to TRBD2. Germline V gene sequence: CDR1 MNHEY, CDR2 SMNVEV (reference sequence). The CDR3 consists of 16 residues. The V segment lost 7 bases and the J segment 1 base; nucleotides outside the gene matches: 7. Here the CDR3 DNA reads TGTGCCAGCACCCCATGGGGGGGGTCTGGGGCCAACGTCCTGACTTTC. This translates into CASTPWGGSGANVLTF.

The genes are TRBV9 and TRBJ1-1; D gene uncertain. The CDR3 is made up of 16 amino acids. The ends were cut back, 0 bases at V and 2 bases at J, with 14 bases in the middle. Germline V gives CDR1 SGDLS, CDR2 YYNGEE. CDR3 in amino acids: CASSVVHQEVNTEAFF. The DNA of the CDR3 is TGTGCCAGCAGCGTAGTTCATCAGGAAGTTAACACTGAAGCTTTCTTT.

The V call is TRBV11-3, the J call TRBJ1-1, with D possibly being TRBD1 (5 bases). Germline V gene data show CDR1 as SGHNT and CDR2 as YENEEA. There are 13 residues in the CDR3. V gave up 0 bases and J gave up 4 bases, with 6 bases separating them. The CDR3 spells CASSLEGVTEAFF. The CDR3, as DNA: TGTGCCAGCAGCTTAGAAGGGGTCACTGAAGCTTTCTTT.

With regard to this clone: At one of its ends the junction is not consistent with the germline gene, which may arise from a read error. The identical CDR3 is also encoded by other nucleotide sequences in the sample. The genes are TRBV7-2 and TRBJ1-6, with D possibly matching TRBD1 (6 bases). Germline CDR1 SGHTA, CDR2 FQGNSA. The CDR3 extends over 14 amino acids. As DNA, the CDR3 is TGTGCCAGCAGCCCACAGGGCTATAATTCCCCCCTCCACTTT. Encoded protein: CASSPQGYNSPLHF.

This sequence joins TRBV6-1 and TRBJ1-3; 8 bases match TRBD1. The CDR3 covers 14 residues. The V segment lost 11 bases and the J segment 2 bases; nucleotides outside the gene matches: 8. Germline V gene sequence: CDR1 MNHNS, CDR2 SASEGT. CDR3 protein: CAESTGGAGNTIYF. The CDR3 DNA follows: TGTGCCGAATCAACAGGGGGTGCTGGAAACACCATATATTTT.

CDR3 amino acids: CSVGRTASYGYTF. Here the CDR3 DNA reads TGCAGCGTTGGGAGGACAGCTTCCTATGGCTACACCTTC. The gene calls are TRBV29-1 and TRBJ1-2, with D possibly matching TRBD1 (6 bases). The CDR3 covers 13 residues. Germline values: CDR1 SQVTM, CDR2 ANQGSEA. Trimming pared 4 bases from V and 4 bases from J, leaving 13 bases between.

The chain couples TRBV6-5 to TRBJ2-1; the match to TRBD1 covers 7 bases. The CDR3 contains 14 residues. V lost 7 bases and J lost 1; bases outside the gene matches: 4. Germline V CDR1 and CDR2: MNHEY, SVGAGI. CDR3 residues: CASTPDRSYNEQFF. The CDR3 nucleotides read TGTGCCAGCACCCCGGACAGGTCCTACAATGAGCAGTTCTTC.

The chain has TRBV10-2 and TRBJ2-7; TRBD1 matches at 9 bases. The CDR3 has 11 amino acids. In germline, CDR1 is WSHSY, CDR2 SAAADI. Losses at the gene ends were 9 bases for V and 8 bases for J; bases not matched to a gene: 5. DNA of the CDR3: TGCGCCAGTGGGACAGGGAGTCAGCAGTACTTC. It yields the protein CASGTGSQQYF.

This chain connects TRBV5-1 to TRBJ2-4; 9 nucleotides agree with TRBD2. Trimming took 4 bases from V and 0 from J; bases not matched to a gene: 5. Germline-derived CDR1 and CDR2 are SGHRS and YFSETQ. The CDR3 runs to 16 residues. The CDR3 nucleotides are TGCGCCAGCAGCCTAGAACTAGCGGGAGCCAAAAACATTCAGTACTTC. Translated: CASSLELAGAKNIQYF.

This clone was seen a few times. The chain carries TRBV9 and TRBJ2-3; 15 bases are shared with TRBD2. After removal of 3 bases from V and 4 bases from J, the junction contained 0 bases not matched to a gene. In germline, CDR1 is SGDLS, CDR2 YYNGEE. This CDR3 is built from 15 residues. This CDR3 reads CASSGTSGGADTQYF. The DNA for the CDR3 is TGTGCCAGCAGCGGGACTAGCGGGGGGGCAGATACGCAGTATTTT.

The chain couples TRBV11-2 to TRBJ2-5; 10 bases align to TRBD2. J was trimmed by 5 bases and V by 2 bases; bases with no gene match: 5. The germline CDR1 and CDR2 sequences are SGHAT and FQNNGV. This CDR3 is built from 15 residues. The CDR3 loop is CASSLTSGDLETQYF. The CDR3 region has the DNA TGTGCCAGCAGCTTAACTAGCGGGGACTTGGAGACCCAGTACTTC.